The entry that follows covers one TCR beta chain sequence. Original handling: Amplification of reference gene primers was used by the study to estimate nucleated cell counts. Profiled with immunoSEQ multiplex PCR; TCRdb holds only in-frame clones, not every one. The DNA was the basis for D and trimming; V, J and clone size are from that table. The sample contains roughly 250,000 clones, around 87% of which appear only once. These data come from a study of blood T cell repertoires in COVID-19. Study in general: Sites across the United States, Italy and Spain contributed samples from acute and convalescent COVID-19. T cells, B-cell-depleted T cells, or PBMCs provided the cDNA or gDNA that served as material.

The TCR was taken from a woman aged 45 to 65 with acute or convalescent COVID-19. The sample was peripheral blood.

The CDR3 nucleotides read TGTGCCAGCACCAAAAATAATTCACCCCTCCACTTT. Translation: CASTKNNSPLHF. The chain employs TRBV28 and TRBJ1-6, with unresolved D. The germline V gene has CDR1 MDHEN and CDR2 SYDVKM. The CDR3 runs to 12 residues. V was trimmed by 7 bases and J by 5 bases, leaving 6 bases between them.